These 28 T cell receptor beta chains came from one sample sequenced in a study of CD8+ T cells in alopecia areata. Extracted RNA was reverse transcribed into cDNA, the sequencing template. Sequencing was performed with immunoSEQ multiplex PCR; in TCRdb, only in-frame clones are kept and a portion is missing. The sample lists around 120,000 clones, 55% to 80% seen once, with around 2.7% in the top ten. Sequencing used CD4+ T cells sorted from blood. Receptors were obtained from a human donor in good health.

This clone occurred a few times. The genes are TRBV7-9 and TRBJ1-1; the D is unclear. Trimming took 0 bases from V and 6 from J, leaving 8 bases between them. The CDR3 contains 13 residues. Germline CDR1 SEHNR, CDR2 FQNEAQ (reference sequence). The CDR3 here is CASSLAEGAEAFF. CDR3 bases: TGTGCCAGCAGCTTAGCGGAGGGTGCTGAAGCTTTCTTT.

This clone has more than one count but fewer than ten. The rearrangement joins TRBV7-7 to TRBJ2-5; TRBD1 or TRBD2 may be the D gene (5 bases each). The CDR3 sequence is 13 residues long. The V and J ends lost 3 bases and 1 base respectively, with 6 bases between them. CDR1 and CDR2 from the germline V gene are SSHAT and FNYEAQ (reference sequence). CDR3 DNA sequence: TGTGCCAGCAGCTTTGGGGGCCAAGAGACCCAGTACTTC. The encoded protein is CASSFGGQETQYF.

This chain links TRBV5-6 with TRBJ2-3, with 7 bases that match TRBD2. With 4 bases clipped from V and 0 bases from J, the junction kept 8 bases outside the gene matches. The length of the CDR3 is 16 residues. CDR1 is SGHDT, CDR2 YYEEEE, per germline. The chain's CDR3 is CASSNVGLISTDTQYF. CDR3 nucleotide sequence: TGTGCCAGCAGCAATGTGGGACTAATTAGCACAGATACGCAGTATTTT.

This chain joins TRBV29-1 and TRBJ1-1, with D tentatively TRBD1 (6 bases). Germline V gene data show CDR1 as SQVTM and CDR2 as ANQGSEA. V was shortened by 4 bases and J by 4 bases, with 16 bases between the two germline ends. CDR3 size: 14 residues. The CDR3 nucleotides are TGCAGCGTTGCAGAGGGGGGCCGGGGCACTGAAGCTTTCTTT. It encodes CSVAEGGRGTEAFF.

This clone was seen more than once but under ten times. This CDR3 reads CAWSRPGASSYGYTF. In DNA form, the CDR3 reads TGTGCCTGGAGTCGTCCGGGGGCATCTAGCTATGGCTACACCTTC. This chain links TRBV30 with TRBJ1-2; TRBD1 is a possible D gene (6 bases). Trimming took off 2 bases at V and 4 bases at J, with 17 bases between the two ends. CDR3 length: 15 residues. Per the germline V gene, CDR1 is GTSNPN and CDR2 is SVGIG (reference sequence).

V usage is TRBV2 and J usage is TRBJ2-5; possible D gene TRBD2, 6 bases. V was trimmed by 11 bases and J by 1 base, leaving 14 bases between them. Germline-derived CDR1 and CDR2 are SNHLY and FYNNEI. The CDR3 is 13 amino acids. The CDR3 coding sequence is TGTGCCCGCGGTCCCGGGAGCCAAGAGACCCAGTACTTC. Amino acids: CARGPGSQETQYF.

J is TRBJ2-3 and V is TRBV30; possibly TRBD1 for D (5 bases). Trimming pared 3 bases from V and 0 bases from J, leaving 10 bases between. The CDR3 sequence is 14 residues long. CDR1 and CDR2 (germline): GTSNPN, SVGIG (reference sequence). The CDR3 nucleotides read TGTGCCTGGAGCAGGGAAACTAGCACAGATACGCAGTATTTT. Amino acids: CAWSRETSTDTQYF. The whole variable domain, filled in from reference TRBV30 and TRBJ2-3, reads SQTIHQWPATLVQPVGSPLSLECTVEGTSNPNLYWYRQAAGRGLQLLFYSVGIGQISSEVPQNLSASRPQDRQFILSSKKLLLSDSGFYLCAWSRETSTDTQYFGPGTRLTVL.

This clone showed up many times. The chain is built from TRBV6-5 and TRBJ2-5; weak D call: TRBD2 (5 bases). Germline V lookup: CDR1 MNHEY, CDR2 SVGAGI. The CDR3 is 12 residues long. V dropped 6 bases and J dropped 7 bases, with 12 bases sitting between them. The CDR3 DNA is TGTGCCAGCAGAACTATGGCGGGGACCCAGTACTTC. As protein: CASRTMAGTQYF.

V and J are TRBV4-2 and TRBJ2-5; D is uncertain. Germline V lookup: CDR1 LGHNA, CDR2 YNFKEQ. This CDR3 is built from 15 residues. The V end lost 0 bases, the J end lost 3 bases, and 11 bases lay between the germline ends. CDR3 coding DNA: TGTGCCAGCAGCCAAGATAGGGTGGGAAAAGAGACCCAGTACTTC. This encodes CASSQDRVGKETQYF.

The CDR3 nucleotides read TGTGCCAGCAGGAACGGGCCCCGGACAGAGATACAAGAGACCCAGTACTTC. Translated, it gives CASRNGPRTEIQETQYF. This chain connects TRBV5-4 to TRBJ2-5; maybe TRBD1 (6 bases). The length of the CDR3 is 17 residues. Germline-derived CDR1 and CDR2 are SGHNT and YYREEE (reference sequence). Between the trimmed V and J ends, which lost 5 bases and 2 bases, there was a span of 22 bases.

V is TRBV5-1 and J is TRBJ2-3; TRBD1 matches 7 bases. The germline V gene encodes CDR1 SGHRS and CDR2 YFSETQ. The J segment lost 2 bases and the V segment lost 6 bases, leaving 9 bases of the junction unmatched. This CDR3 region has 15 residues. CDR3 in amino acids: CASTTRGQPTDTQYF. Written as DNA, the CDR3 is TGCGCCAGCACTACTCGGGGACAGCCCACAGATACGCAGTATTTT.

This clone was observed a handful of times. The chain carries TRBV14 and TRBJ2-4; no clear D. V was clipped by 2 bases and J by 1 base, with 15 bases between them. The CDR3 totals 17 residues. Per the germline V gene, CDR1 is SGHDN and CDR2 is FVKESK. CDR3 amino acids: CASSQSRMGEAKNIQYF. The CDR3 coding sequence is TGTGCCAGCAGCCAATCTAGAATGGGCGAGGCCAAAAACATTCAGTACTTC. The full variable domain, with the rest looked up from reference TRBV14 and TRBJ2-4, is EAGVTQFPSHSVIEKGQTVTLRCDPISGHDNLYWYRRVMGKEIKFLLHFVKESKQDESGMPNNRFLAERTGGTYSTLKVQPAELEDSGVYFCASSQSRMGEAKNIQYFGAGTRLSVL.

This clone was counted a single time. The rearrangement uses TRBV5-8 and TRBJ2-6; 10 bases agree with TRBD1. With 3 bases clipped from V and 0 bases from J, the junction kept 0 bases outside the gene matches. The CDR3 extends over 16 amino acids. Germline V CDR1 and CDR2: SGHTS, YDEGEE. The DNA for the CDR3 is TGTGCCAGCAGCTGGGACAGGGGCTCTGGGGCCAACGTCCTGACTTTC. Translated, it gives CASSWDRGSGANVLTF.

This clone was counted only a few times. The gene calls are TRBV2 and TRBJ2-3; D remains unclear. Per germline, CDR1 SNHLY and CDR2 FYNNEI. This CDR3 has 12 amino acids. V was cut by 5 bases and J by 2 bases, with 5 bases left in between. The CDR3 DNA reads as TGTGCCAGCAGTCCTGACACAGATACGCAGTATTTT. This gives the protein CASSPDTDTQYF.

The chain is built from TRBV29-1 and TRBJ2-2; D is possibly TRBD1 (6 bases). V dropped 7 bases and J dropped 4 bases, with 16 bases sitting between them. The CDR3 has 14 residues. The germline V gene encodes CDR1 SQVTM and CDR2 ANQGSEA. This CDR3 reads CSAESNRVTGELFF. CDR3 nucleotide sequence: TGCAGCGCCGAATCAAACAGGGTCACCGGGGAGCTGTTTTTT.

The chain is built from TRBV7-9 and TRBJ1-2, with D uncertain. This CDR3 region has 12 residues. Per the germline V gene, CDR1 is SEHNR and CDR2 is FQNEAQ (reference sequence). The V gene lost 5 bases and the J gene lost 4 bases, with 8 bases spanning the gap. CDR3 sequence reads: CASSAQAYGYTF. The CDR3 coding sequence is TGTGCCAGCAGCGCGCAAGCCTATGGCTACACCTTC.

The chain has TRBV30 and TRBJ2-5, with D perhaps TRBD2 (5 bases). V was trimmed by 5 bases and J by 4 bases, leaving 17 bases between them. Germline V lookup: CDR1 GTSNPN, CDR2 SVGIG (reference sequence). The CDR3 extends over 14 amino acids. The CDR3, as DNA: TGTGCCTGGGAGGGCCCGGTAGTCCGAGAGACCCAGTACTTC. As protein: CAWEGPVVRETQYF.

Here the CDR3 reads CASSQTGARSTGELFF. Here the CDR3 DNA reads TGCGCCAGCAGCCAGACAGGGGCTCGCAGCACCGGGGAGCTGTTTTTT. This chain joins TRBV4-1 and TRBJ2-2, with 8 bases that match TRBD1. The J segment lost 4 bases and the V segment lost 3 bases, leaving 7 bases of the junction unmatched. CDR3 length: 16 residues. Germline-derived CDR1 and CDR2 are MGHRA and YSYEKL.

This clone occurred a few times. The chain uses TRBV6-1 and TRBJ2-7; D may be TRBD1 (6 bases). Looked up from germline, CDR1 is MNHNS and CDR2 is SASEGT. There are 14 residues in the CDR3. V lost 4 bases and J 0 bases, leaving 10 bases between the germline ends. The CDR3 DNA is TGTGCCAGCAGTGGACAGGCGAGCTCCTACGAGCAGTACTTC. Protein product: CASSGQASSYEQYF.

This clone was seen a few times. V gene TRBV18 combines with J gene TRBJ2-7; possible D gene TRBD1, 8 bases. The CDR3 runs to 17 residues. Trimming took 3 bases from V and 6 from J, leaving 24 bases between them. CDR1 and CDR2 (germline): KGHSH, LQKENI. The chain's CDR3 is CASSPGGVRQGPSEQYF. The CDR3 nucleotides read TGTGCCAGCTCACCGGGGGGGGTTCGACAGGGGCCCTCCGAGCAGTACTTC.

This clone has more than one count but fewer than ten. The CDR3 here is CASSLSGPSGGGRQETQYF. The CDR3 nucleotides are TGTGCCAGCAGTTTATCGGGCCCTAGCGGTGGCGGTCGGCAAGAGACCCAGTACTTC. The chain links TRBV27 to TRBJ2-5; 7 bases line up with TRBD2. This CDR3 is built from 19 residues. Germline assignment: CDR1 MNHEY and CDR2 SMNVEV (reference sequence). V shed 0 bases and J 2 bases; nucleotides not matched to a gene: 15.

The V and J genes are TRBV4-1 and TRBJ1-6; D ambiguous. Germline values: CDR1 MGHRA, CDR2 YSYEKL. The V gene lost 1 base and the J gene lost 8 bases, with 3 bases spanning the gap. The CDR3 has 12 residues. The CDR3 loop reads CASSQVDSPLHF. CDR3 DNA sequence: TGCGCCAGCAGCCAAGTAGATTCACCCCTCCACTTT.

The rearrangement links TRBV6-1 to TRBJ2-2; D is possibly TRBD1 or TRBD2 (6 bases each). Germline assignment: CDR1 MNHNS and CDR2 SASEGT. Trimming removed 0 bases at V and 7 bases at J, with 12 bases between. The CDR3 totals 15 residues. As DNA, the CDR3 is TGTGCCAGCAGTGAAGCCCGGGGGCGCGGCGGGGAGCTGTTTTTT. It translates to CASSEARGRGGELFF.

Remarks on this clone: Other DNA sequences of this sample code for an identical CDR3. This chain links TRBV30 with TRBJ1-1; TRBD1 is a possible D gene (5 bases). Germline CDR1 is GTSNPN and CDR2 is SVGIG (reference sequence). Trimming shortened V by 3 bases and J by 3 bases, and 5 bases separated the two germline ends. This CDR3 contains 11 residues. The DNA of the CDR3 is TGTGCCTGGAGCAGGGACACTGAAGCTTTCTTT. The encoded protein is CAWSRDTEAFF.

The chain recombines TRBV29-1 with TRBJ2-7; D tentatively fits TRBD1 or TRBD2 (6 bases each). Germline V lookup: CDR1 SQVTM, CDR2 ANQGSEA. Trimming pared 6 bases from V and 0 bases from J, leaving 21 bases between. The CDR3 is 16 amino acids. The CDR3 region is CSVGGAQGSHSYEQYF. CDR3 in DNA: TGCAGCGTGGGGGGTGCGCAGGGGTCCCACTCCTACGAGCAGTACTTC.

The gene calls are TRBV9 and TRBJ1-1; TRBD1 aligns across 7 bases. The CDR3 sequence is 15 residues long. Trimming cost V 3 bases and J 3 bases; bases outside gene matches: 8. Germline V gene sequence: CDR1 SGDLS, CDR2 YYNGEE. The CDR3 DNA reads as TGTGCCAGCAGCGCCCCGACAGGGACGCACACTGAAGCTTTCTTT. Its protein is CASSAPTGTHTEAFF.

The chain has TRBV18 and TRBJ1-1, with D unresolved. Germline CDR1 is KGHSH and CDR2 is LQKENI. Trimming removed 3 bases at V and 4 bases at J, with 6 bases between. The CDR3 extends over 12 amino acids. Written as DNA, the CDR3 is TGTGCCAGCTCACCGACTTTCACTGAAGCTTTCTTT. It encodes CASSPTFTEAFF.

This sequence joins TRBV4-1 and TRBJ2-5; maybe TRBD1 (5 bases). The CDR3 covers 14 residues. Trimming stripped 4 bases from V and 1 base from J, with 10 bases between. The germline V gene encodes CDR1 MGHRA and CDR2 YSYEKL. Written as DNA, the CDR3 is TGCGCCAGCAGCCCAGGGTTCCCCCAAGAGACCCAGTACTTC. This gives the protein CASSPGFPQETQYF.